A single sample gave rise to the 13 T cell receptor beta chains below, sequenced in a study of blood T cell repertoires in COVID-19. Measured with immunoSEQ multiplex PCR; TCRdb has only the in-frame clones, and not every one. The sample has 250,000 to 350,000 clones; roughly 86% are singletons. The source material was peripheral blood. The source of these receptors is a woman between 45 and 65 years old with acute or convalescent COVID-19.

CDR3 in amino acids: CASSEVGGFSYEQYF. The CDR3 DNA sequence: TGTGCCAGCAGTGAAGTCGGCGGATTCTCATACGAGCAGTACTTC. The chain recombines TRBV6-1 with TRBJ2-7; D remains unclear. In germline, CDR1 is MNHNS, CDR2 SASEGT. The CDR3 has 15 amino acids. With 1 base removed from V and 4 bases from J, the gap between germline ends came to 14 bases.

This chain uses TRBV29-1 with TRBJ2-1; 7 positions match TRBD1. The germline V gene has CDR1 SQVTM and CDR2 ANQGSEA. There are 17 residues in the CDR3. V gave up 0 bases and J gave up 6 bases; unmatched junction bases: 14. This CDR3 is CSVEETWDRKIGNEQFF. The CDR3 DNA reads TGCAGCGTTGAAGAAACCTGGGACAGAAAAATAGGCAATGAGCAGTTCTTC.

The chain couples TRBV6-6 to TRBJ1-2, with D unclear. The ends were cut back, 6 bases at V and 7 bases at J, with 21 bases in the middle. The germline V gene has CDR1 MNHNY and CDR2 SVGAGI (reference sequence). The CDR3 spans 15 residues. This CDR3 reads CASSPGLGLRGGYTF. CDR3 nucleotide sequence: TGTGCCAGCAGCCCCGGCCTCGGACTCCGAGGTGGCTACACCTTC.

The chain combines TRBV28 with TRBJ1-1, with 10 bases that match TRBD1. CDR3 length equals 15 residues. V trimming: 7 bases; J trimming: 6 bases; junction bases outside the gene matches: 11. CDR1 is MDHEN and CDR2 is SYDVKM in the germline V gene. Written as DNA, the CDR3 is TGTGCCAGCAATCCCCGGGACAGGGGTCCCCCTGAAGCTTTCTTT. Protein product: CASNPRDRGPPEAFF.

The rearrangement links TRBV6-5 to TRBJ1-5; D uncertain. V was cut by 6 bases and J by 0 bases, with 3 bases left in between. CDR1 MNHEY and CDR2 SVGAGI come from the germline V gene. The CDR3 is 12 amino acids. The CDR3 coding sequence is TGTGCCAGCAGGGCTAGCAATCAGCCCCAGCATTTT. Translation: CASRASNQPQHF.

In its sample, this clone was seen once. The chain links TRBV7-6 to TRBJ2-3; the D is unclear. V shed 2 bases and J shed 0 bases, with 18 bases lying between them. This CDR3 has 18 amino acids. The germline V gene encodes CDR1 SGHVS and CDR2 FNYEAQ. The CDR3 spells CASSLISISATSTDTQYF. CDR3 nucleotide sequence: TGTGCCAGCAGCTTAATTAGTATAAGCGCGACTAGCACAGATACGCAGTATTTT.

The chain couples TRBV24-1 to TRBJ2-2; 7 bases line up with TRBD2. Trimming cost V 7 bases and J 4 bases; bases outside gene matches: 8. In germline, CDR1 is KGHDR, CDR2 SFDVKD. This CDR3 contains 15 residues. Written as DNA, the CDR3 is TGTGCCACCAGGCTCGGGAGGCCTGGCACCGGGGAGCTGTTTTTT. The encoded protein is CATRLGRPGTGELFF.

The chain joins TRBV24-1 to TRBJ1-1; possibly TRBD1 for D (5 bases). Between the trimmed V and J ends, which lost 2 bases and 4 bases, there was a span of 13 bases. CDR1 KGHDR and CDR2 SFDVKD come from the germline V gene. The CDR3 covers 15 residues. CDR3: CATSDSRRGGTEAFF. In DNA form, the CDR3 reads TGTGCCACCAGTGATTCCCGGAGGGGTGGCACTGAAGCTTTCTTT.

The chain joins TRBV28 to TRBJ2-7; 7 bases fit TRBD1. The CDR3 spans 14 residues. Germline CDR1 MDHEN, CDR2 SYDVKM. V shed 1 base, J shed 5 bases, and the junction held 5 bases outside the gene matches. The DNA of the CDR3 is TGTGCCAGCAGTTTATTAGGGGGCAGGGACGAGCAGTACTTC. Amino acids: CASSLLGGRDEQYF.

This clone was counted a few times. The chain has TRBV12-5 and TRBJ1-1; 8 nucleotides line up with TRBD1. The trim removed 6 bases at V and 4 bases at J, leaving 4 bases unmatched. CDR3 length: 13 amino acids. Germline CDR1 LGHNT, CDR2 FRNRAP. The CDR3 sequence: CASGSTGGTEAFF. DNA of the CDR3: TGTGCTAGTGGATCCACAGGGGGCACTGAAGCTTTCTTT.

This clone came up a few times. The rearrangement uses TRBV9 and TRBJ2-5; D not certain. The CDR3 is 14 residues long. CDR1 is SGDLS, CDR2 YYNGEE, per germline. The V end lost 0 bases, the J end lost 0 bases, and 6 bases lay between the germline ends. This CDR3 is CASSVGSNQETQYF. The CDR3 DNA reads as TGTGCCAGCAGCGTAGGTTCTAACCAAGAGACCCAGTACTTC.

This chain joins TRBV7-6 and TRBJ1-3, with a weak D call TRBD1 (5 bases). Trimming took off 0 bases at V and 0 bases at J, with 9 bases between the two ends. The CDR3 is 16 residues long. CDR1 and CDR2 from the germline V gene are SGHVS and FNYEAQ. The DNA for the CDR3 is TGTGCCAGCAGCTTAGCTACAGGACGCTCTGGAAACACCATATATTTT. This gives the protein CASSLATGRSGNTIYF.

The chain employs TRBV18 and TRBJ1-1, with a tentative D call TRBD1 (5 bases). The ends were cut back, 3 bases at V and 0 bases at J, with 11 bases in the middle. Germline CDR1 and CDR2: KGHSH and LQKENI. The CDR3 totals 15 residues. DNA for the CDR3: TGTGCCAGCTCACCTATCAGGGCTGTGAACACTGAAGCTTTCTTT. It yields the protein CASSPIRAVNTEAFF. The full variable domain, completed using reference TRBV18 and TRBJ1-1, is NAGVMQNPRHLVRRRGQEARLRCSPMKGHSHVYWYRQLPEEGLKFMVYLQKENIIDESGMPKERFSAEFPKEGPSILRIQQVVRGDSAAYFCASSPIRAVNTEAFFGQGTRLTVV.